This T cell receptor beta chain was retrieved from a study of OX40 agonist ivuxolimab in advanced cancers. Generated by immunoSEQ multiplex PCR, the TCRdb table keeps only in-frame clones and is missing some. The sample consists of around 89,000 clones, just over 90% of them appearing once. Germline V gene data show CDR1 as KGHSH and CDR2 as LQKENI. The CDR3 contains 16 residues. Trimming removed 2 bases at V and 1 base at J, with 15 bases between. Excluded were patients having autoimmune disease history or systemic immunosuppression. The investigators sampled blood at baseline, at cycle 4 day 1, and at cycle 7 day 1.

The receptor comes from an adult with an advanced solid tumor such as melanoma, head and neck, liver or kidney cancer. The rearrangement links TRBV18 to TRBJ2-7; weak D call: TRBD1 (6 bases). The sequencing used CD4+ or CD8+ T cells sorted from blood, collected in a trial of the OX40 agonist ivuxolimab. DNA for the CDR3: TGTGCCAGCTCACCAATTACGGACAGCACATCCTACGAGCAGTACTTC. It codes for CASSPITDSTSYEQYF.